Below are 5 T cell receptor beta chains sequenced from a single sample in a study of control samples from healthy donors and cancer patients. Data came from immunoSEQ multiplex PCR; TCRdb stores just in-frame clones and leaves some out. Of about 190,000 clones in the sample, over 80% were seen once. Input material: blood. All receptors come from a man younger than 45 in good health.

The CDR3 nucleotides are TGTGCCAGCTCACCACTCCCAGCGCGGGGGGGATACAATGAGCAGTTCTTC. Protein: CASSPLPARGGYNEQFF. The rearrangement links TRBV18 to TRBJ2-1; 9 bases are a match to TRBD2. CDR3 size: 17 residues. Unmatched junction bases numbered 8, after V lost 1 base and J lost 4 bases. Germline V gene lookup returns CDR1 KGHSH and CDR2 LQKENI.

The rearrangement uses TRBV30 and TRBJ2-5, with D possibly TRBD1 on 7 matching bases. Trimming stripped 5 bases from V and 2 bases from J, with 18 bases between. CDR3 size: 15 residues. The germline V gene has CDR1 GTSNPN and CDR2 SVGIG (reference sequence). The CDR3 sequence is CAWGGHGTAQETQYF. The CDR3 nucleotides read TGTGCCTGGGGGGGGCACGGGACAGCTCAAGAGACCCAGTACTTC.

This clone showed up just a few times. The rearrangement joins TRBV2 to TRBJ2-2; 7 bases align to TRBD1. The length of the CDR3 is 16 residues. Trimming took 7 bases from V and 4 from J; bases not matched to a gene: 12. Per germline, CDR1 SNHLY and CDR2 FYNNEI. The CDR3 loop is CASTDGRGQGTGELFF. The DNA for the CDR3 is TGTGCCAGCACTGATGGAAGGGGGCAGGGCACCGGGGAGCTGTTTTTT.

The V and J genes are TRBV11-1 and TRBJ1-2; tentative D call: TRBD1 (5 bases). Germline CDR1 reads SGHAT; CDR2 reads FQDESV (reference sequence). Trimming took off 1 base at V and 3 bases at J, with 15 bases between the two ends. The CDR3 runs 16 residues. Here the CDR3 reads CASSLETLRGDYGYTF. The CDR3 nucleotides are TGTGCCAGCAGCTTAGAAACCCTCCGGGGCGACTATGGCTACACCTTC.

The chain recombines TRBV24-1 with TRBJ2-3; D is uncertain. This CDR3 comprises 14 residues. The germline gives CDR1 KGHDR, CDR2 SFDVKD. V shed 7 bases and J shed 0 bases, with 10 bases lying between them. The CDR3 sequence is CATSIGPSTDTQYF. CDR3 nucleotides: TGTGCCACCAGCATCGGACCGAGCACAGATACGCAGTATTTT.